Following are 23 T cell receptor beta chains from one sample sequenced in a study of T cells after yellow fever vaccination. TCRdb analysed the 5' RACE reads with MiXCR anew, one entry per CDR3 protein. The table lists 45,000 to 65,000 distinct CDR3 sequences, 6.6% of them singletons, with 20% to 25% in the top ten. This specimen consisted of CD8+ T cells not binding an NS4B(214-222) dextramer, sorted from PBMCs, obtained more than 35 days after the first yellow fever vaccination. These receptors all stem from a man between 18 and 35 years old who received the YFV17D yellow fever vaccine.

This clonotype came up a few times. The chain carries TRBV19 and TRBJ2-3; 9 positions match TRBD2. J gave up 6 bases and V 10 bases, and 14 bases lay outside the gene matches. From germline, CDR1 is LNHDA and CDR2 SQIVND (reference sequence). The CDR3 runs to 15 residues. CDR3 DNA sequence: TGTGCCACCGCAACTGAGCGGGGGGCAGGGGATACGCAGTATTTT. Residues: CATATERGAGDTQYF.

This clonotype was seen repeatedly, ten times or more. The rearrangement uses TRBV28 and TRBJ2-1; TRBD1 matches 8 bases. CDR1 is MDHEN and CDR2 is SYDVKM in the germline V gene. CDR3 length equals 12 residues. V trimming: 8 bases; J trimming: 6 bases; junction bases outside the gene matches: 3. The CDR3 reads CASDGQGNEQFF. CDR3 sequence (DNA): TGTGCCAGCGATGGACAGGGCAATGAGCAGTTCTTC.

The table lists this clonotype with many counts. The rearrangement joins TRBV9 to TRBJ2-1; no firm D call. The V gene lost 7 bases and the J gene lost 3 bases, with 5 bases spanning the gap. Germline V gives CDR1 SGDLS, CDR2 YYNGEE. The length of the CDR3 is 11 residues. The CDR3 DNA is TGTGCCAGCGGAGACTACAATGAGCAGTTCTTC. Protein sequence: CASGDYNEQFF. Looking up the rest from reference TRBV9 and TRBJ2-1 gives the full variable domain: DSGVTQTPKHLITATGQRVTLRCSPRSGDLSVYWYQQSLDQGLQFLIQYYNGEERAKGNILERFSAQQFPDLHSELNLSSLELGDSALYFCASGDYNEQFFGPGTRLTVL.

The genes are TRBV4-1 and TRBJ2-7, with no clear D. This CDR3 comprises 15 residues. Trimming cost V 0 bases and J 6 bases, with 15 bases left between them. Germline CDR1 is MGHRA and CDR2 is YSYEKL. The CDR3 loop reads CASSQDQHGWAEQYF. Written as DNA, the CDR3 is TGCGCCAGCAGCCAAGATCAGCACGGGTGGGCCGAGCAGTACTTC.

This chain links TRBV12-3 or TRBV12-4 with TRBJ1-1; D is perhaps TRBD1 (5 bases). The CDR3 is 13 residues long. V lost 5 bases, J lost 4 bases, and 11 bases lay in between. The CDR3 coding sequence is TGTGCCAGCAGTAATTCCGGGGGCACTGAAGCTTTCTTT. Translating gives CASSNSGGTEAFF.

This clonotype was counted between two and nine times. This chain joins TRBV7-2 and TRBJ2-7; TRBD1 matches 7 bases. The CDR3 totals 15 residues. Germline trimming cut 3 bases from V and 6 bases from J; bases unmatched to any gene: 11. Per germline, CDR1 SGHTA and CDR2 FQGNSA. CDR3 region: CASSFNGRQGGEQYV. CDR3 nucleotide sequence: TGTGCCAGCAGCTTTAATGGAAGACAGGGTGGCGAGCAGTACGTC.

This clonotype was detected ten times or more. The gene calls are TRBV6-5 and TRBJ2-6; D may be TRBD2 (6 bases). V lost 0 bases and J lost 1, with 7 bases in between. The CDR3 loop spans 16 amino acids. Germline-derived CDR1 and CDR2 are MNHEY and SVGAGI. CDR3: CASSYSGGSGANVLTF. As DNA, the CDR3 is TGTGCCAGCAGTTACTCGGGGGGTTCTGGGGCCAACGTCCTGACTTTC.

This clonotype has a handful of counts. The chain carries TRBV6-2 or TRBV6-3 and TRBJ2-7; D could derive from TRBD1 or TRBD2 (5 bases each). CDR3 size: 13 residues. The germline V and J ends were trimmed by 5 bases and 2 bases, with 10 bases remaining between them. The germline gives CDR1 MNHEY, CDR2 SVGEGT. The DNA of the CDR3 is TGTGCCAGCAGTGGGACCGAACCCTACGAGCAGTACTTC. This encodes CASSGTEPYEQYF.

This clonotype has ten or more counts. The J gene is TRBJ2-7, the V gene TRBV5-1; D may correspond to TRBD1 or TRBD2 (5 bases each). Germline V gives CDR1 SGHRS, CDR2 YFSETQ. This CDR3 has 14 amino acids. Trimming removed 0 bases from V and 2 bases from J, with 9 bases in between. For the CDR3, the DNA is TGCGCCAGCAGCTTGGAGTGGGGGACCTACGAGCAGTACTTC. Protein product: CASSLEWGTYEQYF.

At least ten counts were recorded for this clonotype. The chain couples TRBV7-6 to TRBJ1-5; D gene ambiguous. The CDR3 spans 15 residues. Germline V gene lookup returns CDR1 SGHVS and CDR2 FNYEAQ. V gave up 1 base and J gave up 0 bases, with 7 bases separating them. The CDR3 region has the DNA TGTGCCAGCAGCTTAGGGTGGAGTAGCAATCAGCCCCAGCATTTT. As protein: CASSLGWSSNQPQHF.

With respect to this clonotype: One end of the junction varies from germline; a read error may be responsible. The rearrangement joins TRBV7-7 to TRBJ1-4; D may be TRBD1 (5 bases). The CDR3 has 16 amino acids. Germline lookup yields CDR1 SSHAT and CDR2 FNYEAQ (reference sequence). CDR3 loop: CASSLDGADQYERLFF. DNA for the CDR3: TGTGCTAGCAGCTTAGATGGGGCAGACCAATATGAAAGACTGTTTTTT.

Only a few counts were recorded for this clonotype. This sequence joins TRBV6-2 or TRBV6-3 and TRBJ2-7, with D maybe TRBD1 (6 bases). V was trimmed by 6 bases and J by 5 bases, leaving 20 bases between them. Germline-derived CDR1 and CDR2 are MNHEY and SVGEGT. The CDR3 covers 15 residues. The DNA for the CDR3 is TGTGCCAGCAGCACGATACGGGACACGGTCAACGAGCAGTACTTC. Its translation: CASSTIRDTVNEQYF.

The chain is built from TRBV30 and TRBJ2-2, with 9 bases lining up with TRBD1. With 6 bases clipped from V and 7 bases from J, the junction kept 6 bases outside the gene matches. Germline CDR1 and CDR2: GTSNPN and SVGIG (reference sequence). This CDR3 is built from 13 residues. In DNA form, the CDR3 reads TGTGCCTGCAATACAGGGGGCAGCGGGGAGCTGTTTTTT. Protein product: CACNTGGSGELFF.

V usage is TRBV7-9 and J usage is TRBJ2-3, with 9 bases aligning to TRBD2. Germline CDR1 SEHNR, CDR2 FQNEAQ (reference sequence). The V and J ends lost 3 bases and 6 bases, in that order; junction bases with no gene match: 7. The CDR3 is made up of 15 amino acids. CDR3 sequence (DNA): TGTGCCAGCAGCTTCCTAGCGGGGACGAGGGATACGCAGTATTTT. This translates into CASSFLAGTRDTQYF.

Comment on this clonotype: Possible read error: a much larger clone is one base away. This chain joins TRBV28 and TRBJ2-2; TRBD2 is a possible D gene (7 bases). This CDR3 contains 13 residues. The V gene's germline CDR1 is MDHEN and CDR2 SYDVKM. V gave up 10 bases and J gave up 7 bases, with 16 bases separating them. CDR3 sequence: CATPGGGSGELFF. DNA of the CDR3: TGTGCCACCCCCGGCGGGGGCAGCGGGGAGCTGTTTTTT.

This clonotype was counted between two and nine times. The chain has TRBV5-8 and TRBJ2-1; 9 bases map to TRBD1. There are 14 residues in the CDR3. From germline, CDR1 is SGHTS and CDR2 YDEGEE. Trimming at V came to 4 bases and at J to 9 bases, leaving 8 bases not matched to a gene. This chain's CDR3 is CASSGRTGDGEQFF. In nucleotides, the CDR3 is TGTGCCAGCAGCGGAAGGACAGGGGACGGTGAGCAGTTCTTC.

In its sample, this clonotype was seen a few times. V usage is TRBV29-1 and J usage is TRBJ2-2; TRBD1 agrees at 9 bases. V shed 5 bases and J 5 bases; nucleotides not matched to a gene: 3. CDR3 length: 13 residues. Germline V CDR1 and CDR2: SQVTM, ANQGSEA. The CDR3 DNA reads as TGCAGCGTTCAACAGGGGGCGACCGGGGAGCTGTTTTTT. Residues: CSVQQGATGELFF.

The chain uses TRBV18 and TRBJ2-1, with 9 bases fitting TRBD2. Germline V lookup: CDR1 KGHSH, CDR2 LQKENI. The CDR3 extends over 14 amino acids. V trimming: 6 bases; J trimming: 4 bases; junction bases outside the gene matches: 4. Here the CDR3 reads CASSVAGEYNEQFF. Written as DNA, the CDR3 is TGTGCCAGCTCCGTAGCGGGGGAATACAATGAGCAGTTCTTC.

The rearrangement links TRBV4-3 to TRBJ2-2, with D unresolved. V was clipped by 0 bases and J by 4 bases, with 6 bases between them. The CDR3 contains 14 residues. Germline V gene data show CDR1 as LGHNA and CDR2 as YSLEER. This CDR3 is CASSQDSVTGELFF. CDR3 in DNA: TGCGCCAGCAGCCAAGATTCCGTCACCGGGGAGCTGTTTTTT.

This chain links TRBV6-6 with TRBJ2-2, with D perhaps TRBD1 (6 bases). V lost 6 bases, J lost 7 bases, and 6 bases lay in between. The germline CDR1 and CDR2 sequences are MNHNY and SVGAGI (reference sequence). The CDR3 is made up of 11 amino acids. The CDR3, as DNA: TGTGCCAGCAGACAGGGCGGGGAGCTGTTTTTT. It translates to CASRQGGELFF.

The sample holds many counts of this clonotype. The CDR3 DNA is TGTGCCAGCAGTTTTCCGGGGGAGCTGTTTTTT. As protein: CASSFPGELFF. V gene TRBV12-3 or TRBV12-4 combines with J gene TRBJ2-2; unclear D gene. Trimming took off 3 bases at V and 8 bases at J, with 4 bases between the two ends. This CDR3 region has 11 residues.

As for this clonotype: The DNA is left out, because the CDR3 cannot be placed on it with certainty; the CDR3 is given as TCRdb lists it. V is TRBV29-1 and J is TRBJ1-1. 12 amino acids form the CDR3, both terminal residues included. Germline V gene lookup returns CDR1 SQVTM and CDR2 ANQGSEA. CDR3: CSVWRGNTEAFF.

This clonotype was observed many times. V and J are TRBV7-2 and TRBJ1-5; D may be TRBD1 (5 bases). The CDR3 spans 13 residues. The V and J ends lost 5 bases and 11 bases respectively, with 16 bases between them. CDR1 is SGHTA and CDR2 is FQGNSA in the germline V gene. Written as DNA, the CDR3 is TGTGCCAGCAGCCCCCTTCCCTGGGGGGCCCAGCATTTT. Amino acids: CASSPLPWGAQHF. Using reference TRBV7-2 and TRBJ1-5 for the parts outside the CDR3, the full variable domain is GAGVSQSPSNKVTEKGKDVELRCDPISGHTALYWYRQSLGQGLEFLIYFQGNSAPDKSGLPSDRFSAERTGGSVSTLTIQRTQQEDSAVYLCASSPLPWGAQHFGDGTRLSIL.